The 22 T cell receptor beta chains given below trace back to one sample, sequenced in a study of T cell changes during pregnancy in multiple sclerosis. Only in-frame clones appear in the TCRdb table, and some are missing; sequencing was by immunoSEQ multiplex PCR. Here the sample spans fewer than 35,000 clones, around 90% being singletons. Material: CD4+ T cells from peripheral blood mononuclear cells, obtained in the third trimester of pregnancy. These TCRs come from a female donor in good health, enrolled as a control in a pregnancy study.

The genes are TRBV2 and TRBJ1-4, with D tentatively TRBD1 (5 bases). The CDR3 extends over 15 amino acids. V was clipped by 6 bases and J by 0 bases, with 11 bases between them. Germline loops: CDR1 SNHLY, CDR2 FYNNEI. CDR3 in amino acids: CASSPDRTTNEKLFF. In DNA, the CDR3 is TGTGCCAGCAGCCCCGACAGAACAACTAATGAAAAACTGTTTTTT.

The chain recombines TRBV7-2 with TRBJ2-7, with D tentatively TRBD2 (6 bases). The V gene's germline CDR1 is SGHTA and CDR2 FQGNSA. The V end was cut by 5 bases, the J end by 6 bases, with 17 bases between. The CDR3 contains 14 residues. DNA of the CDR3: TGTGCCAGCAGCCCGTGGTTCGGGGGAGCCGAGCAGTACTTC. This translates into CASSPWFGGAEQYF.

The chain carries TRBV4-1 and TRBJ2-7; 12 positions agree with TRBD2. Germline V lookup: CDR1 MGHRA, CDR2 YSYEKL. Trimming cost V 4 bases and J 3 bases; bases outside gene matches: 10. The CDR3 loop spans 17 amino acids. CDR3 in DNA: TGCGCCAGCAGCCTAGGGGTGACTAGCGGGAGAGGCTACGAGCAGTACTTC. Translating it yields CASSLGVTSGRGYEQYF.

This chain uses TRBV7-9 with TRBJ1-3; D possibly corresponds to TRBD1 (6 bases). Germline CDR1 is SEHNR and CDR2 is FQNEAQ (reference sequence). This CDR3 is 16 amino acids long. Trimming pared 3 bases from V and 0 bases from J, leaving 12 bases between. CDR3 sequence: CASSFQGPFSGNTIYF. Written as DNA, the CDR3 is TGTGCCAGCAGCTTCCAGGGGCCCTTCTCTGGAAACACCATATATTTT.

This rearrangement joins TRBV30 to TRBJ2-2; 10 bases line up with TRBD1. Per the germline V gene, CDR1 is GTSNPN and CDR2 is SVGIG (reference sequence). J was trimmed by 5 bases and V by 3 bases; bases with no gene match: 3. The CDR3 spans 14 residues. The CDR3 spells CAWRGDRGTGELFF. CDR3 DNA sequence: TGTGCCTGGAGAGGGGACAGGGGTACCGGGGAGCTGTTTTTT.

This clone was observed a few times. The chain links TRBV19 to TRBJ1-2, with D maybe TRBD1 (5 bases). Germline values: CDR1 LNHDA, CDR2 SQIVND (reference sequence). V was shortened by 5 bases and J by 1 base, with 14 bases between the two germline ends. This CDR3 has 15 residues. The CDR3 loop reads CASSDPFDSNYGYTF. In nucleotides, the CDR3 is TGTGCCAGTAGTGACCCCTTCGACAGTAACTATGGCTACACCTTC.

The chain joins TRBV7-6 to TRBJ2-7, with a weak D call TRBD2 (7 bases). The CDR3 covers 14 residues. Per germline, CDR1 SGHVS and CDR2 FNYEAQ. V was shortened by 5 bases and J by 4 bases, with 15 bases between the two germline ends. CDR3 DNA sequence: TGTGCCAGCAGCCCAGGGGAGGGCAAGTACGAGCAGTACTTC. Translating it yields CASSPGEGKYEQYF.

CDR3 amino acids: CASSQVDEGRWGDGYTF. CDR3 nucleotide sequence: TGTGCCAGCAGCCAGGTGGATGAGGGACGATGGGGGGATGGCTACACCTTC. The chain recombines TRBV14 with TRBJ1-2; maybe TRBD1 (5 bases). The V gene's germline CDR1 is SGHDN and CDR2 FVKESK. V was trimmed by 3 bases and J by 6 bases, leaving 23 bases between them. The CDR3 extends over 17 amino acids.

The chain is built from TRBV28 and TRBJ1-2; 10 bases agree with TRBD1. Germline trimming cut 4 bases from V and 7 bases from J; bases unmatched to any gene: 9. This CDR3 has 15 residues. Germline V gives CDR1 MDHEN, CDR2 SYDVKM. The CDR3: CASSWTGGENGGYTF. The CDR3 DNA reads as TGTGCCAGCAGTTGGACAGGGGGGGAGAACGGTGGCTACACCTTC.

J is TRBJ1-2 and V is TRBV6-1; no definite D call. Germline values: CDR1 MNHNS, CDR2 SASEGT. V lost 3 bases and J 7 bases, leaving 3 bases between the germline ends. This CDR3 is 10 amino acids long. The CDR3: CASSDSGYTF. The CDR3 DNA reads as TGTGCCAGCAGTGATAGTGGCTACACCTTC.

The table lists this clone with a count of one. One end of the junction is discordant with germline, which a read error may explain. The CDR3 spells CASSLAGGNYNEQFF. The CDR3 DNA is TGTGCCAGCAGCCTAGCGGGAGGGAACTACAATGAGCAGTTCTTC. The rearrangement links TRBV7-8 to TRBJ2-1; 12 bases fit TRBD2. Germline V gives CDR1 SGHVS, CDR2 FQNEAQ. This CDR3 is built from 15 residues.

The J gene is TRBJ2-7, the V gene TRBV12-5; D is possibly TRBD2 (5 bases). Trimming removed 5 bases from V and 0 bases from J, with 20 bases in between. The CDR3 is 17 residues long. Germline V lookup: CDR1 LGHNT, CDR2 FRNRAP. CDR3 sequence reads: CASGPTGISLLSYEQYF. CDR3 nucleotides: TGTGCTAGTGGTCCCACCGGGATATCTCTCCTCTCCTACGAGCAGTACTTC. Based on the CDR3 plus reference TRBV12-5 and TRBJ2-7, the full variable domain is DARVTQTPRHKVTEMGQEVTMRCQPILGHNTVFWYRQTMMQGLELLAYFRNRAPLDDSGMPKDRFSAEMPDATLATLKIQPSEPRDSAVYFCASGPTGISLLSYEQYFGPGTRLTVT.

This CDR3 is CASSLRAGKTGELFF. CDR3 coding DNA: TGTGCCAGCAGCTTACGAGCGGGAAAGACCGGGGAGCTGTTTTTT. The chain is built from TRBV11-2 and TRBJ2-2; 7 bases match TRBD2. CDR3 length equals 15 residues. Per the germline V gene, CDR1 is SGHAT and CDR2 is FQNNGV. The V segment lost 2 bases and the J segment 5 bases; nucleotides outside the gene matches: 5. Drawing the rest from reference TRBV11-2 and TRBJ2-2, the complete variable domain is EAGVAQSPRYKIIEKRQSVAFWCNPISGHATLYWYQQILGQGPKLLIQFQNNGVVDDSQLPKDRFSAERLKGVDSTLKIQPAKLEDSAVYLCASSLRAGKTGELFFGEGSRLTVL.

The chain has TRBV7-6 and TRBJ1-4, with 9 bases identical to TRBD1. Trimming at V came to 5 bases and at J to 8 bases, leaving 6 bases not matched to a gene. CDR3 size: 14 residues. CDR1 and CDR2 (germline): SGHVS, FNYEAQ. CDR3 sequence: CASSLGQGREKLFF. The CDR3 DNA follows: TGTGCCAGCAGCCTGGGACAGGGACGCGAAAAACTGTTTTTT.

This chain connects TRBV29-1 to TRBJ1-1; 7 bases match TRBD1. The germline V gene encodes CDR1 SQVTM and CDR2 ANQGSEA. This CDR3 spans 13 amino acids. J lost 0 bases, V lost 7 bases, and 5 bases had no gene match. The CDR3 sequence: CSAWGQMNTEAFF. The CDR3 nucleotides read TGCAGCGCCTGGGGACAGATGAACACTGAAGCTTTCTTT.

The rearrangement uses TRBV5-6 and TRBJ2-3; perhaps TRBD2 as D (6 bases). Trimming took off 7 bases at V and 1 base at J, with 22 bases between the two ends. This CDR3 is built from 17 residues. Germline V gives CDR1 SGHDT, CDR2 YYEEEE. In nucleotides, the CDR3 is TGTGCCAGCGGCTCCCTTTCCCGGGAGAAGGGCACAGATACGCAGTATTTT. It yields the protein CASGSLSREKGTDTQYF.

This chain joins TRBV5-1 and TRBJ1-3, with 7 bases aligning to TRBD1. This CDR3 is built from 14 residues. V dropped 4 bases and J dropped 4; count of bases not matched to a gene: 5. Germline V gene lookup returns CDR1 SGHRS and CDR2 YFSETQ. The CDR3 protein is CASSIQGNGNTIYF. The CDR3 region has the DNA TGCGCCAGCAGCATACAGGGGAACGGAAACACCATATATTTT.

This chain joins TRBV9 and TRBJ2-7; TRBD2 aligns across 7 bases. The CDR3 sequence is 14 residues long. From germline, CDR1 is SGDLS and CDR2 YYNGEE. With V trimmed by 4 bases and J by 1 base, 5 bases remained unmatched. In DNA form, the CDR3 reads TGTGCCAGCAGCAGGGGCGGGAGATCCTACGAGCAGTACTTC. Amino acid sequence: CASSRGGRSYEQYF.

The chain combines TRBV7-8 with TRBJ1-2, with D tentatively TRBD1 (5 bases). The CDR3 totals 17 residues. The V end was cut by 1 base, the J end by 0 bases, with 15 bases between. CDR1 is SGHVS, CDR2 FQNEAQ, per germline. As DNA, the CDR3 is TGTGCCAGCAGCTTAGGTGCCGGGGGTTTTGCTAACTATGGCTACACCTTC. Encoded protein: CASSLGAGGFANYGYTF.

J is TRBJ1-5 and V is TRBV7-2, with D tentatively TRBD1 (5 bases). Per germline, CDR1 SGHTA and CDR2 FQGNSA. The CDR3 loop spans 14 amino acids. V was cut by 2 bases and J by 7 bases, with 12 bases left in between. CDR3 DNA sequence: TGTGCCAGCAGCTTATGGACGGGGGACCAGCCCCAGCATTTT. This sequence encodes CASSLWTGDQPQHF.

This chain connects TRBV5-5 to TRBJ1-2; 11 bases line up with TRBD1. V was clipped by 4 bases and J by 3 bases; unmatched bases: 11. The CDR3 covers 17 residues. Germline CDR1 SGHKS, CDR2 YYEKEE (reference sequence). The CDR3 sequence is CASSPGTGGMRDYGYTF. CDR3 nucleotide sequence: TGTGCCAGCAGCCCAGGGACAGGGGGTATGCGAGACTATGGCTACACCTTC.

V gene TRBV19 combines with J gene TRBJ2-5; TRBD2 matches at 13 bases. J gave up 1 base and V 3 bases, and 5 bases lay outside the gene matches. The length of the CDR3 is 17 residues. The germline V gene encodes CDR1 LNHDA and CDR2 SQIVND (reference sequence). CDR3 sequence: CASSMTGLAGRQETQYF. The CDR3 DNA reads as TGTGCCAGTAGTATGACGGGACTAGCGGGGCGCCAAGAGACCCAGTACTTC. Variable domain in full (rest from reference TRBV19 and TRBJ2-5): DGGITQSPKYLFRKEGQNVTLSCEQNLNHDAMYWYRQDPGQGLRLIYYSQIVNDFQKGDIAEGYSVSREKKESFPLTVTSAQKNPTAFYLCASSMTGLAGRQETQYFGPGTRLLVL.